This T cell receptor beta chain was identified in a study of T-cell memory formation after mild COVID-19. The CDR3 runs 14 residues. Trimming left V 1 base short and J 4 bases short, with 7 bases between. CDR1 and CDR2 (germline): LGHNA, YSLEER. TCR alpha and TCR beta cDNA libraries carrying sample barcodes and UMIs were produced by 5'RACE using constant-segment primers. TCRdb redid the calling of the 5' RACE reads with MiXCR, one entry per CDR3 protein. Among about 290,000 distinct CDR3 sequences listed, roughly 15% were seen once. This clonotype was detected only a few times. Antigen: not known. Whole-study results and caveats: That cross-reactive memory joined was suggested by some responding clones appearing in pre-infection memory.

This TCR was recovered from a young man who had mild COVID-19 (a few samples of this study predate the infection). Cell type and time point are not known. Source material: PBMCs or a T cell subset sorted from them (not recorded which). The chain uses TRBV4-3 and TRBJ2-2, with D hard to call. The CDR3 DNA sequence: TGCGCCAGCAGCCAAGTCCAGAGCACCGGGGAGCTGTTTTTT. It encodes CASSQVQSTGELFF.